The 8 T cell receptor beta chains in this list originate from one sample, sequenced in a study of T-cell memory formation after mild COVID-19. MiXCR, run by TCRdb on the 5' RACE reads, gives a single entry per CDR3 protein. The data show 380,000 or so distinct CDR3 sequences, about 15% seen once. What was sequenced was PBMCs or a T cell subset sorted from them (not recorded which). The receptors stem from a man aged 18 to 35 who had mild COVID-19 (a few samples of this study predate the infection). Cell type and time point are not known.

V is TRBV19 and J is TRBJ2-1, with D possibly TRBD1 on 5 matching bases. The CDR3 sequence is 14 residues long. Germline loops: CDR1 LNHDA, CDR2 SQIVND (reference sequence). V gave up 7 bases and J gave up 3 bases, with 13 bases separating them. CDR3 loop: CASTTDRYYNEQFF. CDR3 nucleotide sequence: TGTGCCAGTACCACCGACAGATACTACAATGAGCAGTTCTTC.

This clonotype was detected only a few times. The J gene is TRBJ1-4, the V gene TRBV7-9; 10 bases are a match to TRBD1. Per germline, CDR1 SEHNR and CDR2 FQNEAQ (reference sequence). The CDR3 covers 15 residues. With V trimmed by 3 bases and J by 7 bases, 5 bases remained unmatched. The CDR3 DNA sequence: TGTGCCAGCAGCTTCGGAAGACAGGGGGCTGAAAAACTGTTTTTT. Amino acids: CASSFGRQGAEKLFF.

This clonotype has more than one count but fewer than ten. The CDR3: CSAANLNQPQHF. The CDR3 coding sequence is TGCAGTGCGGCAAACCTCAATCAGCCCCAGCATTTT. The rearrangement uses TRBV20-1 and TRBJ1-5; D unclear. Germline-derived CDR1 and CDR2 are DFQATT and SNEGSKA (reference sequence). V was pared by 6 bases and J by 3 bases, with 9 bases between. The CDR3 is 12 amino acids.

This clonotype has more than one count but fewer than ten. The gene calls are TRBV19 and TRBJ2-7; TRBD2 matches at 10 bases. Germline CDR1 reads LNHDA; CDR2 reads SQIVND (reference sequence). The V gene end was trimmed by 5 bases and the J gene end by 3 bases; junction bases not matched to a gene: 10. The CDR3 loop spans 16 amino acids. The CDR3 nucleotides are TGTGCCAGTAGTGCCCAGCTAGCGGGGGCCTTCTACGAGCAGTACTTC. Translation gives CASSAQLAGAFYEQYF. The full variable domain, completed using reference TRBV19 and TRBJ2-7, is DGGITQSPKYLFRKEGQNVTLSCEQNLNHDAMYWYRQDPGQGLRLIYYSQIVNDFQKGDIAEGYSVSREKKESFPLTVTSAQKNPTAFYLCASSAQLAGAFYEQYFGPGTRLTVT.

The genes are TRBV20-1 and TRBJ2-1, with 14 bases identical to TRBD2. J lost 9 bases, V lost 2 bases, and 9 bases had no gene match. The CDR3 has 16 amino acids. CDR1 is DFQATT, CDR2 SNEGSKA, per germline (reference sequence). The CDR3 DNA reads as TGCAGTGCTAGACCGGGACTAGCGGGAGAGTGGGCTGAGCAGTTCTTC. It encodes CSARPGLAGEWAEQFF.

The J gene is TRBJ1-1, the V gene TRBV27; 7 bases are shared with TRBD1. Trimming took 2 bases from V and 0 from J; bases not matched to a gene: 6. The CDR3 sequence is 16 residues long. Germline loops: CDR1 MNHEY, CDR2 SMNVEV (reference sequence). CDR3 amino acids: CASSLKAGTVNTEAFF. CDR3 nucleotides: TGTGCCAGCAGTTTAAAGGCCGGGACAGTGAACACTGAAGCTTTCTTT.

The rearrangement uses TRBV7-2 and TRBJ2-3; the D is unclear. CDR1 and CDR2 (germline): SGHTA, FQGNSA. Trimming took off 5 bases at V and 1 base at J, with 7 bases between the two ends. CDR3 length equals 13 residues. Here the CDR3 reads CASSPVGTDTQYF. In DNA form, the CDR3 reads TGTGCCAGCAGCCCCGTGGGCACAGATACGCAGTATTTT.

This clonotype came up many times. The gene calls are TRBV27 and TRBJ2-7; D could derive from TRBD1 or TRBD2 (5 bases each). CDR1 MNHEY and CDR2 SMNVEV come from the germline V gene (reference sequence). Trimming took off 3 bases at V and 3 bases at J, with 12 bases between the two ends. This CDR3 has 14 residues. The CDR3 sequence: CASSFSGTYYEQYF. The CDR3 bases are TGTGCCAGCAGTTTTTCCGGGACCTACTACGAGCAGTACTTC.